The source of this T cell receptor (beta chain) is a study of regulatory T cells in long-lasting Graves disease. Study-wide background: Recently diagnosed Graves' patients had received antithyroid drugs for under 3 months.

V gave up 4 bases and J gave up 5 bases, with 12 bases separating them. Germline CDR1 SGHTA, CDR2 FQGNSA. The length of the CDR3 is 14 residues. This clonotype appeared many times. Time point of the sample: newly diagnosed GD, antithyroid drugs for less than 3 months. Following extraction of RNA from PBMCs, that RNA was used to make the TCR library. HTBI primers from iRepertoire and Arm-PCR of CDR3 regions yielded the TCR beta libraries. TCRdb passed the multiplex PCR reads through MiXCR, listing each CDR3 protein once. Of hundreds of thousands of distinct CDR3 sequences listed, approximately 15% are singletons. This same sample was also part of a study on T cells in Graves' hyperthyroidism and ophthalmopathy. Per that study: Investigators excluded patients with uncontrolled infection, other autoimmune disease, pregnancy or lactation. Diagnosing involved the use of clinical symptoms, serum thyroxine and TRAb, thyroid ultrasound and orbital computed tomography. Clonotypes that were expanded in thyroid above 0.001 mostly appeared in blood too.

The source material was peripheral blood mononuclear cells (PBMCs), sampled at new diagnosis, from a patient treated with antithyroid drugs. The chain has TRBV7-2 and TRBJ2-1; D gene uncertain. The sequence derives from a man aged 35 to 55 with Graves disease. CDR3 sequence: CASSWRLLDNEQFF. The CDR3 DNA reads TGTGCCAGCAGCTGGAGATTACTCGACAATGAGCAGTTCTTC.